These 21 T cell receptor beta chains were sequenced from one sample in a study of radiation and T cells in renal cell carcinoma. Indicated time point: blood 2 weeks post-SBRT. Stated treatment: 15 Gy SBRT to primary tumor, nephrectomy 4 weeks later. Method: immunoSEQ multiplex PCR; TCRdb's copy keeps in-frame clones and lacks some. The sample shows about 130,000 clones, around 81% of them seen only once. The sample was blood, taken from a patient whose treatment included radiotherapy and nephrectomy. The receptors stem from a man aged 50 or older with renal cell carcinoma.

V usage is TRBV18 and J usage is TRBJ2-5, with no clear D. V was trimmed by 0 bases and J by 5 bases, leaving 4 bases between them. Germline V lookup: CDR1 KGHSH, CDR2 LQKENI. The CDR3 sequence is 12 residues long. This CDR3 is CASSPPDETQYF. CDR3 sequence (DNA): TGTGCCAGCTCACCACCGGACGAGACCCAGTACTTC.

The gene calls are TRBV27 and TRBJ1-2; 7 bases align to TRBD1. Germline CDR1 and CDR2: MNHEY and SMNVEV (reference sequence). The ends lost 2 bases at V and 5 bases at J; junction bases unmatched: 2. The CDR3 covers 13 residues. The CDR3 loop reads CASSLGTAYGYTF. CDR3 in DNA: TGTGCCAGCAGTTTAGGGACAGCTTATGGCTACACCTTC.

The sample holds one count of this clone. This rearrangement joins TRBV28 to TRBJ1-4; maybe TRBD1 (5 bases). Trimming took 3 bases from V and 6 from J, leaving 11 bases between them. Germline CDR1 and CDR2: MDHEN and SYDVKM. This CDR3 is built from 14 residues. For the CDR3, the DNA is TGTGCCAGCAGTTTGGCAGGGCGAGATGAAAAACTGTTTTTT. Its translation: CASSLAGRDEKLFF.

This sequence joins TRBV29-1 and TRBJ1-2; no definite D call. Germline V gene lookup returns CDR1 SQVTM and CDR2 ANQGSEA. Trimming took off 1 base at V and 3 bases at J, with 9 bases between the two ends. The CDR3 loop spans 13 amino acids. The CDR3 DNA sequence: TGCAGCGTTGAAGTGGCGAGATACTATGGCTACACCTTC. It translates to CSVEVARYYGYTF.

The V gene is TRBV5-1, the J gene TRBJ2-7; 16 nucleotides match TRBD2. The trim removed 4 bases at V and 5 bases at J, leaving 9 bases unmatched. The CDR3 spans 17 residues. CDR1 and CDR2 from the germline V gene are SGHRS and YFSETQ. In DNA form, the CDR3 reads TGCGCCAGCAGCCCGGGACTAGCGGGAGGGCCGGCCCACGAGCAGTACTTC. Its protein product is CASSPGLAGGPAHEQYF.

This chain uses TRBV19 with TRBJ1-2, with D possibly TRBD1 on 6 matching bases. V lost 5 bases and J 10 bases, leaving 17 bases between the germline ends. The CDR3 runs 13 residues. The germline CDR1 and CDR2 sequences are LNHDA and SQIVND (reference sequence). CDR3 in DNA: TGTGCCAGTAGTCTTCAGGGGCAAGGCGTCTACACCTTC. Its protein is CASSLQGQGVYTF. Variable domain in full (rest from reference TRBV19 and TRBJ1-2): DGGITQSPKYLFRKEGQNVTLSCEQNLNHDAMYWYRQDPGQGLRLIYYSQIVNDFQKGDIAEGYSVSREKKESFPLTVTSAQKNPTAFYLCASSLQGQGVYTFGSGTRLTVV.

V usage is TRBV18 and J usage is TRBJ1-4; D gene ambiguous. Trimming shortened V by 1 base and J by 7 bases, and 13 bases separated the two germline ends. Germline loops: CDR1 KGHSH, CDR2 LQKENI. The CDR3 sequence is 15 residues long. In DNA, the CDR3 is TGTGCCAGCTCACCACGTTCGGAGGTCGGTGAAAAACTGTTTTTT. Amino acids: CASSPRSEVGEKLFF. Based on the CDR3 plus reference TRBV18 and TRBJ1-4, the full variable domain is NAGVMQNPRHLVRRRGQEARLRCSPMKGHSHVYWYRQLPEEGLKFMVYLQKENIIDESGMPKERFSAEFPKEGPSILRIQQVVRGDSAAYFCASSPRSEVGEKLFFGSGTQLSVL.

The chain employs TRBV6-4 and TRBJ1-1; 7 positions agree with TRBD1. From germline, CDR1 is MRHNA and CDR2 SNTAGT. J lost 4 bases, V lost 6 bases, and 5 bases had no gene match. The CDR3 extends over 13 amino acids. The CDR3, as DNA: TGTGCCAGCAGCCTTCAGGGGGGCACTGAAGCTTTCTTT. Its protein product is CASSLQGGTEAFF.

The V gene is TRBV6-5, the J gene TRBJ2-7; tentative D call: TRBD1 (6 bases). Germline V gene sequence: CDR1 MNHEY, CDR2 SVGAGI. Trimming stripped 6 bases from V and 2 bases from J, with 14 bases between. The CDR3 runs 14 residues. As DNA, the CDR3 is TGTGCCAGCAGCCGAGGCCGGGACACCTACGAGCAGTACTTC. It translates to CASSRGRDTYEQYF.

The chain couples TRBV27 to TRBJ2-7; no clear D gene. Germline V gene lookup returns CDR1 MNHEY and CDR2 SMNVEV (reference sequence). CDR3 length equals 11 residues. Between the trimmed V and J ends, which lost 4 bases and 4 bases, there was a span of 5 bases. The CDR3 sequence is CASSWIYEQYF. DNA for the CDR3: TGTGCCAGCAGTTGGATTTACGAGCAGTACTTC.

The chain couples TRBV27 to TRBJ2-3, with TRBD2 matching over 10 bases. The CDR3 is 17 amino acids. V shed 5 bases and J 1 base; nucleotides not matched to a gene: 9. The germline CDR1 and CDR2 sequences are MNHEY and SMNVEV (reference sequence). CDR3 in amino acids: CASSTPGLASRTDTQYF. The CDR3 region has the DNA TGTGCCAGCAGTACACCGGGACTAGCGTCTCGCACAGATACGCAGTATTTT.

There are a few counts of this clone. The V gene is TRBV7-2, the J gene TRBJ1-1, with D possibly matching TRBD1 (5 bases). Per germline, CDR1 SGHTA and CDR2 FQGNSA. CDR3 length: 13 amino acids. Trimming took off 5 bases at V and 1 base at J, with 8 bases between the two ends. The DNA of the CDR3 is TGTGCCAGCAGCCGAGACAGGAACACTGAAGCTTTCTTT. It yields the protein CASSRDRNTEAFF.

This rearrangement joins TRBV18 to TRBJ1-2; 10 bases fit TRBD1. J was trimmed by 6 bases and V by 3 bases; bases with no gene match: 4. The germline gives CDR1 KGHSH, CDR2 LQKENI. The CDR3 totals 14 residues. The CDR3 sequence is CASSPGTGDHGYTF. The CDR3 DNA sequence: TGTGCCAGCTCACCTGGGACAGGGGATCATGGCTACACCTTC.

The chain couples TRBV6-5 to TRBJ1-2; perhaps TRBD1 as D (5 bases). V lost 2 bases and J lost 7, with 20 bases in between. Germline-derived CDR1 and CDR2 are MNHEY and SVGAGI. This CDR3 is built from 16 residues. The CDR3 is CASSYTQESEDTGYTF. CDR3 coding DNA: TGTGCCAGCAGTTACACACAGGAATCGGAGGACACTGGCTACACCTTC.

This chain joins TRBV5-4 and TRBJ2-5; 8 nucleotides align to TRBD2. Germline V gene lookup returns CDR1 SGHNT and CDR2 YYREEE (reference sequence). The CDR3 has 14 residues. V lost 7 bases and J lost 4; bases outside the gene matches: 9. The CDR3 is CASYLGTSPETQYF. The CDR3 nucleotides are TGTGCCAGCTACCTTGGGACTAGTCCAGAGACCCAGTACTTC.

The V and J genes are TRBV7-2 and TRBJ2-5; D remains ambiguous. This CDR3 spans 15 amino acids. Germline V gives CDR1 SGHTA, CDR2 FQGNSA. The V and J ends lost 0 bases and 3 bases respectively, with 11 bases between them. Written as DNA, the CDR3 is TGTGCCAGCAGCTTAGCCACAGCGTATGAAGAGACCCAGTACTTC. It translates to CASSLATAYEETQYF.

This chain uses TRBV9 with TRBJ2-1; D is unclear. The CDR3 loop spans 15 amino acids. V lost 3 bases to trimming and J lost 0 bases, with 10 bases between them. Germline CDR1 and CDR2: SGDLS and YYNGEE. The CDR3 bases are TGTGCCAGCAGCGGCCCGCTCAGCTCCTACAATGAGCAGTTCTTC. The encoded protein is CASSGPLSSYNEQFF.

For the CDR3, the DNA is TGTGCCATCAGTACCGCGACAGGGTCCGGAAACACCATATATTTT. It translates to CAISTATGSGNTIYF. The J gene is TRBJ1-3, the V gene TRBV10-3; 7 bases match TRBD1. CDR3 length: 15 residues. CDR1 is ENHRY, CDR2 SYGVKD, per germline. Trimming cost V 5 bases and J 4 bases; bases outside gene matches: 8.

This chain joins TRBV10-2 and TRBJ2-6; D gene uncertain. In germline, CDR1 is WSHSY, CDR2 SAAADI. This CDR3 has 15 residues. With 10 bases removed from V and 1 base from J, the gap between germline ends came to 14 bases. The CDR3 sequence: CATPHIPSGANVLTF. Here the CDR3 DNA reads TGCGCCACGCCTCATATACCATCTGGGGCCAACGTCCTGACTTTC.

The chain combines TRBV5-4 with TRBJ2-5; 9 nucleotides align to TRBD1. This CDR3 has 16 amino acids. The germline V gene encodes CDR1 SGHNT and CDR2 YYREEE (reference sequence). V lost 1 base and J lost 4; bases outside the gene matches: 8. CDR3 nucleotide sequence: TGTGCCAGCAGCTTGCAAACAGGGGGCAGAGGAGAGACCCAGTACTTC. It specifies CASSLQTGGRGETQYF. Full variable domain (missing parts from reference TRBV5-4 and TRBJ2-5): ETGVTQSPTHLIKTRGQQVTLRCSSQSGHNTVSWYQQALGQGPQFIFQYYREEENGRGNFPPRFSGLQFPNYSSELNVNALELDDSALYLCASSLQTGGRGETQYFGPGTRLLVL.

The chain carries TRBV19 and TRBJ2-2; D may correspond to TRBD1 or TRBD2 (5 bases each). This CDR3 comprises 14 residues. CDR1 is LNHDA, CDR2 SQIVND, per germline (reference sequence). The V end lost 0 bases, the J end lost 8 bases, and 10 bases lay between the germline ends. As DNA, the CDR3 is TGTGCCAGTAGTATAGATCGAGGGGCAGGGGAGCTGTTTTTT. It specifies CASSIDRGAGELFF.